This TCR beta chain is from a study of blood T cells in healthy people across ages. Study results and limitations: Per million T cells, the diversity of TCR beta decreased roughly linearly as age advanced. Long-lived donors had more naive CD4+ cells and higher diversity than aged donors.

With a J-beta primer mix and a sample-barcoded 5' primer, a second PCR ran about 6 to 11 cycles. TCRdb fed the 5' RACE reads into MiXCR, producing one record per CDR3 protein. The sample holds some 900,000 distinct CDR3 sequences, around 48% seen once. Germline CDR1 and CDR2: SGDLS and YYNGEE. The CDR3 is 15 amino acids. J lost 5 bases, V lost 3 bases, and 8 bases had no gene match. This clonotype showed up just a few times. The antigen is not known. Every sample yielded at least 6.5 million isolated PBMCs. Material for sequencing was blood. The source is a man in his thirties or forties in good health. V gene TRBV9 combines with J gene TRBJ2-1; TRBD1 agrees at 7 bases. In nucleotides, the CDR3 is TGTGCCAGCAGCGAAGGGGGCCTTTCGAACAATGAGCAGTTCTTC. Translation gives CASSEGGLSNNEQFF.